This T cell receptor beta chain was sequenced in a study of T cells in Graves' hyperthyroidism and ophthalmopathy (dated by TCRdb to between 2017 and 2020). Regarding the study in general: Peripheral blood samples were taken at the time of initial diagnosis, prior to any treatment. In roughly six Graves' hyperthyroidism patients, the study also compared T-cell repertoires from thyroid tissue with T-cell repertoires from blood. The paper reports TCR Vbeta CDR3 sequencing of some 140 peripheral blood samples: around 45 ophthalmopathy, about 75 hyperthyroidism and about 17 progressor patients. For training and testing, the 80 to 100 patients in the discovery cohort were randomly divided in a 7:3 ratio. Once sampling was done, hyperthyroidism patients were given methimazole at a starting dose of 30 mg daily, whereas ophthalmopathy patients were given high-dose intravenous methylprednisolone. Prospective prediction of ophthalmopathy was tested in an independent validation cohort of under 20 hyperthyroidism patients and around 16 patients who later progressed to ophthalmopathy. TCR V-J signatures able to tell the groups apart were searched for in a discovery cohort of 90 to 100 patients, of whom more than 40 had Graves' ophthalmopathy and about 60 had stable Graves' hyperthyroidism.

To note about this clonotype: The antigen it binds to is not known. Per-nucleotide qualities are absent, and no much larger clonotype sits a single base away.

TCR beta CDR3 regions were amplified from RNA transcripts. The first round of RT-PCR for the TCR CDR3 was performed with the HTBI primer set and the Qiagen OneStep RT-PCR kit. Libraries were constructed in a second round of multiplex PCR, after which size selection and purification were carried out. Sequencing of the libraries was done on an Illumina HiSeq2000 using paired-end 100 bp reads. As for the authors' bioinformatics: Raw data were processed with SOAPnuke, discarding reads with adapters, uncalled bases, mean Phred below 15, or no exact constant-primer or identifier match. High-quality paired reads were merged with COPE v1.2.5, and unique nucleotide sequences were defined as clonotypes. Clonotypes were aligned to IMGT TRBV, TRBD and TRBJ reference segments using MiTCR v1.1. The analysis was restricted to V-J combinations with a frequency above 0.0001, which together covered 99.2% of the repertoires. The TCS score was defined as the ratio of F50 (clonal expansion) to E x V (chaos), calculated using BLOSUM62-based TCRdist between CDR3 peptides within each V-J. Welch's t-statistics and random forest reduced 500 to 650 V-J features to some 14, which were used in a naive Bayes classifier (R e1071). The similarity between thyroid and blood repertoires was quantified using the Morisita-Horn index. The public reads were quality trimmed at Q25 with fastp and then assembled into clones with MiXCR by TCRdb, keeping productive beta chains. Records with the same CDR3 protein are collapsed into one entry carrying the most frequent genes and DNA. The V and J calls come from TCRdb's annotation, not from the publication. The sample table holds 700,000 to 950,000 distinct CDR3 sequences, of which roughly a third were seen once. Together, the top ten hold less than 40% of the sample.

Graves' hyperthyroidism was defined as stable when no progression to ophthalmopathy occurred over 18 months of follow-up. The hyperthyroidism patients were between 18 and 65 years old and newly diagnosed, with a disease duration of less than 2 months. Patients with uncontrolled infections, other autoimmune diseases, pregnancy or lactation were excluded. Clinical symptoms, serum thyroxine and TRAb, thyroid ultrasound, and orbital computed tomography formed the basis for the diagnoses. Ficoll-Paque density gradient centrifugation was used to isolate PBMCs from about 10 ml of fresh peripheral blood. Total RNA was extracted with Trizol reagent, and quality was checked on an Agilent 2100 Bioanalyzer. What the work shows at the level of the full study, not this receptor alone: Most expanded thyroid clonotypes (frequency above 0.001) were also detected in blood, a finding suggesting that blood repertoires may reflect thyroid immune responses. Sample size was not statistically predetermined, and investigators were not blinded to group allocation. In validation, the model predicted progression to ophthalmopathy with 55% to 71% sensitivity and 72% to 75% specificity, a median of 6.5 months before onset. Ophthalmopathy was separated from stable hyperthyroidism by a 13 V-J signature model, with just over 85% sensitivity and roughly 81% specificity obtained in cross-validation and 80%/75% obtained in testing.

What was sequenced was blood. This clonotype originated in a woman between 35 and 50 years old with Graves' hyperthyroidism.

The nucleotide sequence reads as follows: TGTGCCAGTGGGGGGGGGCAGGACTATGGCTACACCTTC. It codes for CASGGGQDYGYTF. Recombination linked TRBV12-3 or TRBV12-4 to TRBJ1-2; perhaps TRBD1 is the D gene, with 6 bases matching. The junction shows trimming of 9 bases on V and 3 bases on J, plus 14 bases between the germline ends. There are 13 amino acids in the CDR3, from cysteine to phenylalanine inclusive. The entry retains the CDR3 DNA only, 39 bases that are in frame from base 1.